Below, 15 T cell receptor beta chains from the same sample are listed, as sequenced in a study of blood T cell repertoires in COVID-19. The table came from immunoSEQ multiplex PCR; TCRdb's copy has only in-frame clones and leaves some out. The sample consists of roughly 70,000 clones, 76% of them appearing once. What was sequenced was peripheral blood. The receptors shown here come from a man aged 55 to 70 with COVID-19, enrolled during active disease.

Here the CDR3 DNA reads TGTGCCAGCAGTAGCGACGGCCTGAACACTGAAGCTTTCTTT. Its translation: CASSSDGLNTEAFF. The genes are TRBV6-6 and TRBJ1-1; D is unresolved. This CDR3 has 14 residues. CDR1 MNHNY and CDR2 SVGAGI come from the germline V gene (reference sequence). Trimming took 5 bases from V and 0 from J, leaving 10 bases between them.

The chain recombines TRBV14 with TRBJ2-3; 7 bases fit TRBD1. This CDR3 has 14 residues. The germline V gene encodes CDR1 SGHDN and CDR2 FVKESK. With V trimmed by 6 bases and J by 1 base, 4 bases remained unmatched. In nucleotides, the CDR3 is TGTGCCAGCAGATCCACAGGGGGCACAGATACGCAGTATTTT. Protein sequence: CASRSTGGTDTQYF.

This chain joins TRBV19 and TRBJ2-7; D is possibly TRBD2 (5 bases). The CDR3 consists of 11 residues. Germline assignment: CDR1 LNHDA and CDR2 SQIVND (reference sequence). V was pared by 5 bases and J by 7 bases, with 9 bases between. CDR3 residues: CASSVEEEQYF. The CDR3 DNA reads TGTGCCAGTAGTGTGGAGGAGGAGCAGTACTTC.

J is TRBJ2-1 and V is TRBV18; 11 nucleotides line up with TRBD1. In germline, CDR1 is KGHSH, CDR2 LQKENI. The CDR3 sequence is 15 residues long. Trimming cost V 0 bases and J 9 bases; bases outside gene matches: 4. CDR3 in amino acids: CASSPPGQGVGEQFF. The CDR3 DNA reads TGTGCCAGCTCACCACCGGGACAGGGGGTCGGTGAGCAGTTCTTC.

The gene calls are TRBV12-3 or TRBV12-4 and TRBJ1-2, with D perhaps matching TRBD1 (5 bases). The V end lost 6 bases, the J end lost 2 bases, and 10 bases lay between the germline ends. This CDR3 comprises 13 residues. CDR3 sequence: CASSQGYNYGYTF. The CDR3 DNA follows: TGTGCCAGCAGCCAGGGATACAACTATGGCTACACCTTC.

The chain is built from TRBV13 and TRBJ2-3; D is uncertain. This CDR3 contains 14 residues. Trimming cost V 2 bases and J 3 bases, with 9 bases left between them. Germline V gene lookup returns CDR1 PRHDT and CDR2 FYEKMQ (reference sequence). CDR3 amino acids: CASSLSLVTDTQYF. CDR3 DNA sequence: TGTGCCAGCAGCTTATCGCTAGTTACAGATACGCAGTATTTT.

The CDR3, as DNA: TGTGCCAGCAGCTTGGGGGGGACTTCCATCTCCTACGAGCAGTACTTC. Its translation is CASSLGGTSISYEQYF. The V call is TRBV5-4, the J call TRBJ2-7; D might be TRBD2 (6 bases). Per the germline V gene, CDR1 is SGHNT and CDR2 is YYREEE (reference sequence). The CDR3 covers 16 residues. V lost 0 bases to trimming and J lost 0 bases, with 13 bases between them. Variable domain in full (rest from reference TRBV5-4 and TRBJ2-7): ETGVTQSPTHLIKTRGQQVTLRCSSQSGHNTVSWYQQALGQGPQFIFQYYREEENGRGNFPPRFSGLQFPNYSSELNVNALELDDSALYLCASSLGGTSISYEQYFGPGTRLTVT.

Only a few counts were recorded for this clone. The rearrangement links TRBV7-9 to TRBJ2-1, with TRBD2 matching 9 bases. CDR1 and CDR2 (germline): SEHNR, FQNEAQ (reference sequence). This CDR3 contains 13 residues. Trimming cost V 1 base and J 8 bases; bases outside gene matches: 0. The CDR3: CASSLGGRDEQFF. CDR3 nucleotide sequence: TGTGCCAGCAGCTTAGGCGGGAGGGATGAGCAGTTCTTC.

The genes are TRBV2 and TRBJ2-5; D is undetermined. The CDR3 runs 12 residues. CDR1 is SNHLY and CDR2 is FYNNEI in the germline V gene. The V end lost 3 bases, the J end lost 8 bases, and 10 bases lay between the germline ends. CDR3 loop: CASSDSSQTQYF. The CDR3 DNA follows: TGTGCCAGCAGTGACTCGAGCCAAACCCAGTACTTC. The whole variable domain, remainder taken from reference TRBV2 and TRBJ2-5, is EPEVTQTPSHQVTQMGQEVILRCVPISNHLYFYWYRQILGQKVEFLVSFYNNEISEKSEIFDDQFSVERPDGSNFTLKIRSTKLEDSAMYFCASSDSSQTQYFGPGTRLLVL.

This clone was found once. The DNA for the CDR3 is TGTGCCAGCAGCCCAGGAGGACAGAGGGAGACCCAGTACTTC. This translates into CASSPGGQRETQYF. The chain joins TRBV7-3 to TRBJ2-5, with a weak D call TRBD1 (6 bases). The CDR3 runs to 14 residues. The germline V gene has CDR1 SGHTA and CDR2 FQGTGA. The ends were cut back, 5 bases at V and 5 bases at J, with 15 bases in the middle.

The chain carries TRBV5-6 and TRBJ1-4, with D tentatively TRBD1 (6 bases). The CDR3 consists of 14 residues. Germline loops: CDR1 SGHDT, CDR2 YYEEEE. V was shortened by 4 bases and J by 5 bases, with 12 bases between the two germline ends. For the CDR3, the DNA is TGTGCCAGCAGCGTCTGGACAGCGAATGAAAAACTGTTTTTT. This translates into CASSVWTANEKLFF.

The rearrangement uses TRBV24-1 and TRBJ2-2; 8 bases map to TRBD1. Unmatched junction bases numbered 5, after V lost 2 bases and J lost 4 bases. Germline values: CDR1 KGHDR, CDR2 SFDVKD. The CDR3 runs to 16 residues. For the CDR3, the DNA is TGTGCCACCAGTGATTCGTCGGGACAGGTCACCGGGGAGCTGTTTTTT. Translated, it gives CATSDSSGQVTGELFF.

This CDR3 reads CASTQPGTGTRELFF. The CDR3 DNA reads as TGTGCCAGCACTCAACCCGGGACAGGGACCCGGGAGCTGTTTTTT. J is TRBJ2-2 and V is TRBV5-4, with 9 nucleotides matching TRBD1. V dropped 6 bases and J dropped 9; count of bases not matched to a gene: 12. Germline CDR1 SGHNT, CDR2 YYREEE (reference sequence). The CDR3 spans 15 residues.

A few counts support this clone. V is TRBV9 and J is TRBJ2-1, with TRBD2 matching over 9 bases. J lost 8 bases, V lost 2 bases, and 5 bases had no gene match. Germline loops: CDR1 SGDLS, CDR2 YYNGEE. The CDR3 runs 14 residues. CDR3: CASSVGGGADEQFF. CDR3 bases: TGTGCCAGCAGCGTTGGCGGGGGGGCTGATGAGCAGTTCTTC.

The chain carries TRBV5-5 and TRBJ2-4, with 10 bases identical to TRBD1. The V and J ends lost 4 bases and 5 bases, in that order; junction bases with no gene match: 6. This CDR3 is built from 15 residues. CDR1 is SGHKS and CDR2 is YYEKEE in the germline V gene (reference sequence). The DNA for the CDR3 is TGTGCCAGCAGCCCGACCGGGACAGGGGAAAACATTCAGTACTTC. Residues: CASSPTGTGENIQYF. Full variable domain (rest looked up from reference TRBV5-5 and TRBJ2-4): DAGVTQSPTHLIKTRGQQVTLRCSPISGHKSVSWYQQVLGQGPQFIFQYYEKEERGRGNFPDRFSARQFPNYSSELNVNALLLGDSALYLCASSPTGTGENIQYFGAGTRLSVL.